This TCR beta chain is drawn from a study of brain T cells in children with intractable seizures (dated by TCRdb to 2020 to 2023). As for the study more broadly: A NanoString immunology panel was first used to screen resected brain tissue from around 55 pediatric epilepsy surgery cases for immune gene transcripts. Among the roughly 12 selected surgery cases, eight also had pre-surgery blood sequenced, leaving four with brain tissue only.

The time point tag for this specimen amounts to: blood from clinic visit 5 months post-surgery; TSC patient then seizure free. The surgery cases that showed the highest brain T cell transcript signatures were chosen for TCR beta chain sequencing of brain tissue, and of blood when it was available. Before surgery, the patients had been given at least one anti-epileptic drug. TCR-sequenced patients were children with drug-resistant epilepsy due to tuberous sclerosis complex, focal cortical dysplasia, Rasmussen encephalitis or hemimegalencephaly. The Monarch genomic DNA purification kit was used to extract bulk genomic DNA from unsorted brain tissue and from whole blood. CDR1 and CDR2 are read off the germline V gene as MGHRA and YSYEKL. Measured from the cysteine to the phenylalanine, the CDR3 is 15 residues long. The read is trimmed to its CDR3 DNA, 45 bases read in frame from base 1. Relative to germline, V is 4 bases shorter and J is 2 bases shorter, with 15 bases between their ends.

The paper's findings and limits, for the study overall: Viral specificity was inferred solely from CDR3 sequence similarity, and the HCMV serostatus of the patients was not known. Because sequencing depth differed between pre- and post-surgery blood, the absence of clones from the pre-surgery sample may reflect undersampling.

The immunoSEQ assay was applied to genomic DNA to generate the TCR beta chain sequences. As for how the authors treated the data: CDR3 sequences that did not begin with the conserved framework cysteine at position 104 were removed by hand. To get clonality, the normalized Shannon's Diversity Index was subtracted from one, giving values from 0 (maximal diversity) to 1 (oligoclonal). Differences in the frequency of the same CDR3 between samples, such as brain versus blood, were assessed with chi-squared comparison-of-proportions tests. Public clonotypes were identified by searching immuneACCESS, and similarity to known antiviral clonotypes was assessed with the VDJdb browser. The table was pulled from immuneACCESS by TCRdb, which kept in-frame rearrangements only. Such tables lose some clones; where checked, under half of the loss comes from unresolved V genes, and the rest has no known cause. V, J and clone size were drawn from that table, and D and trimming were deduced from the DNA. The sample table holds 340,000 or so clones, of which 93% were seen once. Together, the top ten hold about 5.8% of the sample.

This clone was detected once. Its antigen is not yet known. One base away there is no much larger clone; base qualities are not given. In this chain, TRBV4-1 is recombined with TRBJ2-7, and possibly TRBD2, on 6 matching bases. The sequencing here drew on peripheral blood, taken 4 to 5 months after surgery. This clonotype was obtained from a boy younger than two with tuberous sclerosis and intractable seizures. The CDR3 protein is CASSLTHRTTYEQYF. The DNA is TGCGCCAGCAGCCTCACCCATCGGACTACCTACGAGCAGTACTTC.